This T cell receptor (beta chain) comes out of a study of beta chain features in type 1 diabetes. The study, taken as a whole, reports: HLA effects on TCRB rearrangement stayed unresolved here. A PCR bias possibly favoring shorter templates would apply equally to patients and controls. TCRB repertoires of naive, central memory and Treg cells appeared more similar among patients than among healthy donors. TCRB CDR3s were moderately but significantly shorter in Type 1 diabetes patients in all four CD4+ subsets.

As regards this clone: Its specificity is not known.

The whole isolated RNA underwent reverse transcription, so sequencing captured expressed TCRB transcripts. Data came from immunoSEQ multiplex PCR; TCRdb stores just in-frame clones and leaves some out. Counted here are about 360,000 clones, around 12% occurring once; the ten biggest clones make up over 0.008%. Blood was collected once per donor into heparin, averaging about 116 mL. The CDR3 consists of 14 residues. The V segment lost 4 bases and the J segment 5 bases; nucleotides outside the gene matches: 6. Germline V gene data show CDR1 as MGHRA and CDR2 as YSYEKL. This TCR was recovered from a young woman with type 1 diabetes. Sequenced input: naive CD4+ T cells from blood. The chain joins TRBV4-1 to TRBJ2-5; TRBD1 aligns across 8 bases. CDR3 sequence: CASSRGQGGETQYF. The DNA for the CDR3 is TGCGCCAGCAGCCGCGGACAGGGCGGGGAGACCCAGTACTTC.